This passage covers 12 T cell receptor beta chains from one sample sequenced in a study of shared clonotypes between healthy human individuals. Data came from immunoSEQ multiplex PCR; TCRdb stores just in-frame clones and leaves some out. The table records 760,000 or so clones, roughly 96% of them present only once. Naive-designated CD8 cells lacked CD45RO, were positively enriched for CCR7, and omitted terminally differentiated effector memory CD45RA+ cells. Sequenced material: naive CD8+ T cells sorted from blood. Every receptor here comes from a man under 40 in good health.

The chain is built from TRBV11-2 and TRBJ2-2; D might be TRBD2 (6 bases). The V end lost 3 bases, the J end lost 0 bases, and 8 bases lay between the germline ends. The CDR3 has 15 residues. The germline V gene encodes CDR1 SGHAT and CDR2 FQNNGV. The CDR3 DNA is TGTGCCAGCAGCTTCGGGACTTCGAACACCGGGGAGCTGTTTTTT. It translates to CASSFGTSNTGELFF.

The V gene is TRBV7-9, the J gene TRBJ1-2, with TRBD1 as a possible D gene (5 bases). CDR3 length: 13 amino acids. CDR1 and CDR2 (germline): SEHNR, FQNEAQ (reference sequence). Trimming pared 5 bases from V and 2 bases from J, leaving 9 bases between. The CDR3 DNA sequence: TGTGCCAGCAGCCAGACAGTGAACTATGGCTACACCTTC. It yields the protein CASSQTVNYGYTF.

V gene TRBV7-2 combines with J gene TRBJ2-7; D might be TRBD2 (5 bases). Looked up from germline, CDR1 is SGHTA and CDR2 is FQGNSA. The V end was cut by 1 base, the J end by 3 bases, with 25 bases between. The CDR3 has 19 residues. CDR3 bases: TGTGCCAGCAGCTTAGATGTTATAGATCTGGACTCGCGTCTCTACGAGCAGTACTTC. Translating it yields CASSLDVIDLDSRLYEQYF.

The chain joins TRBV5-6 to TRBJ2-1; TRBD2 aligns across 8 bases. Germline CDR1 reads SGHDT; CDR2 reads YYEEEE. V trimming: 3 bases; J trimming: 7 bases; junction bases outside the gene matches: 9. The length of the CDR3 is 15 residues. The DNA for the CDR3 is TGTGCCAGCAGCTCGACTAGCGAGGGTAGAAATGAGCAGTTCTTC. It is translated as CASSSTSEGRNEQFF.

The CDR3 loop reads CASSYSGGVYNEQFF. The CDR3 region has the DNA TGTGCCAGCAGTTACTCCGGGGGAGTGTACAATGAGCAGTTCTTC. The chain carries TRBV6-6 and TRBJ2-1; D possibly corresponds to TRBD2 (6 bases). This CDR3 is 15 amino acids long. Trimming left V 0 bases short and J 4 bases short, with 10 bases between. Germline CDR1 reads MNHNY; CDR2 reads SVGAGI (reference sequence).

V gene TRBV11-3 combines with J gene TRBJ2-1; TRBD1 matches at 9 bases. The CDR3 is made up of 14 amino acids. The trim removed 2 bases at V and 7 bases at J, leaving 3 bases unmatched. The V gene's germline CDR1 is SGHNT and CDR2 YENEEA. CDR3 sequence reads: CASSLRDRENEQFF. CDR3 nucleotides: TGTGCCAGCAGCTTACGGGACAGGGAGAATGAGCAGTTCTTC.

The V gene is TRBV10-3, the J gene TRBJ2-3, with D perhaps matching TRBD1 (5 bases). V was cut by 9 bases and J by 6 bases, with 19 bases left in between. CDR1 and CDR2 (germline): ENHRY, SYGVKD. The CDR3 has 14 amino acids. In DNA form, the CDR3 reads TGTGCCATTTCCAATTCCCAGGGTTTGGATACGCAGTATTTT. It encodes CAISNSQGLDTQYF.

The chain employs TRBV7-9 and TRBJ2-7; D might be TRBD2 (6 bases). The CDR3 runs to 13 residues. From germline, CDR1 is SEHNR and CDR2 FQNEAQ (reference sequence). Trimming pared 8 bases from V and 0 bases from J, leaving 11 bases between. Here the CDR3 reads CASEVGSSYEQYF. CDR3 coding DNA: TGTGCCAGCGAAGTCGGGAGCTCCTACGAGCAGTACTTC.

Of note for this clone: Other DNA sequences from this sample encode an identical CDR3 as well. CDR3 DNA: TGTGCCAGCAGCTTAAGGGGGAGGGATACGCAGTATTTT. It codes for CASSLRGRDTQYF. This chain joins TRBV7-6 and TRBJ2-3; D might be TRBD1 or TRBD2, each matching 6 bases. CDR3 length: 13 residues. Trimming pared 2 bases from V and 6 bases from J, leaving 9 bases between. CDR1 and CDR2 from the germline V gene are SGHVS and FNYEAQ.

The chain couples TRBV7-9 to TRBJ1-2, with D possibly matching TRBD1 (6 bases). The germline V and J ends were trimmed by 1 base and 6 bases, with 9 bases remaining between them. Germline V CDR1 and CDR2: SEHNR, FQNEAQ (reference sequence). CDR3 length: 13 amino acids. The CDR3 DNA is TGTGCCAGCAGCTTAGGGGCAGGGGATGGCTACACCTTC. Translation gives CASSLGAGDGYTF.

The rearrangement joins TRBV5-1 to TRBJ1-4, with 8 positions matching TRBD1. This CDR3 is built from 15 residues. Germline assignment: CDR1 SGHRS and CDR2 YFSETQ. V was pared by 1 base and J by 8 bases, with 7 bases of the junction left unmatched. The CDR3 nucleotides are TGCGCCAGCAGCTTGCGGAGGACAGGGAACGAAAAACTGTTTTTT. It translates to CASSLRRTGNEKLFF. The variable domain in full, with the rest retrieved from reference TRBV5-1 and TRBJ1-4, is KAGVTQTPRYLIKTRGQQVTLSCSPISGHRSVSWYQQTPGQGLQFLFEYFSETQRNKGNFPGRFSGRQFSNSRSEMNVSTLELGDSALYLCASSLRRTGNEKLFFGSGTQLSVL.

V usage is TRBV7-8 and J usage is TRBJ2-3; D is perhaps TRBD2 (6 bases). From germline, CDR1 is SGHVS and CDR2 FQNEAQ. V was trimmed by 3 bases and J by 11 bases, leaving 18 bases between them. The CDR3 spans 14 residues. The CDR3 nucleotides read TGTGCCAGCAGCTTCCCTGGGCGGGGCGTAGGGCAGTATTTT. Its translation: CASSFPGRGVGQYF.